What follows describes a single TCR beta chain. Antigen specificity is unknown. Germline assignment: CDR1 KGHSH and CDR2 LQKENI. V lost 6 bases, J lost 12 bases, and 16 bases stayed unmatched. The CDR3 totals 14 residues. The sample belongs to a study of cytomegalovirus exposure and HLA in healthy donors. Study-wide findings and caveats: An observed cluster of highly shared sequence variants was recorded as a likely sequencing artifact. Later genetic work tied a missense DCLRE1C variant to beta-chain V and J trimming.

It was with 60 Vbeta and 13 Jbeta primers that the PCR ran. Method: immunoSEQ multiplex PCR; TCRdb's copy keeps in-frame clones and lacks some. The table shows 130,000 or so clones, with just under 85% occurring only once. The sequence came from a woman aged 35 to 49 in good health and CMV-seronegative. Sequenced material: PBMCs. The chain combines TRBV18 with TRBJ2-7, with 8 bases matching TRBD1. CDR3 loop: CASSPSDRGREGYF. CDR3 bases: TGTGCCAGCTCCCCTTCCGACAGGGGTCGTGAGGGGTACTTC.